This T cell receptor beta chain is drawn from a study of blood T cell repertoires in COVID-19. About the research overall: The cDNA or gDNA used as material had been derived from T cells, B-cell-depleted T cells, or PBMCs.

V trimming: 6 bases; J trimming: 1 base; junction bases outside the gene matches: 5. The CDR3 is made up of 14 amino acids. Germline CDR1 is PRHDT and CDR2 is FYEKMQ (reference sequence). Here immunoSEQ multiplex PCR was the method, and the copy in TCRdb shows in-frame clones only, minus some. The sample lists about 120,000 clones, about 89% seen once, with 4.3% in the top ten. The rearrangement uses TRBV13 and TRBJ1-1, with 7 bases aligning to TRBD1. The clonotype comes from a man in his sixties with COVID-19, enrolled during active disease. The specimen sequenced was peripheral blood. Written as DNA, the CDR3 is TGTGCCAGCAGAAAACGGACAGGGAACACTGAAGCTTTCTTT. Protein sequence: CASRKRTGNTEAFF. Full variable domain (rest looked up from reference TRBV13 and TRBJ1-1): AAGVIQSPRHLIKEKRETATLKCYPIPRHDTVYWYQQGPGQDPQFLISFYEKMQSDKGSIPDRFSAQQFSDYHSELNMSSLELGDSALYFCASRKRTGNTEAFFGQGTRLTVV.